The T cell receptor (beta chain) described here comes from a study of radiation and T cells in renal cell carcinoma. The time point was: blood 2 weeks post-SBRT. The treatment is: 15 Gy SBRT to primary tumor, nephrectomy 4 weeks later. Radiation-treated patients gave blood at baseline, week 2 and week 4. Profiling relied on immunoSEQ multiplex PCR, and the TCRdb table lists in-frame clones only, not all of them. Here the sample spans about 130,000 clones, around 81% being singletons. This CDR3 is built from 15 residues. Germline loops: CDR1 MNHEY, CDR2 SVGAGI. V lost 7 bases and J 1 base, leaving 17 bases between the germline ends.

Sequenced material: blood, taken from a patient whose treatment included radiotherapy and nephrectomy. The TCR originated in a man between 45 and 60 years old with renal cell carcinoma. The V and J genes are TRBV6-5 and TRBJ2-7, with D tentatively TRBD1 (5 bases). CDR3 region: CASKIYIDSSYEQYF. CDR3 in DNA: TGTGCCAGCAAAATATATATCGACAGTTCCTACGAGCAGTACTTC.